Following are 26 T cell receptor beta chains from one sample sequenced in a study of beta chain features in type 1 diabetes (dated by TCRdb to between 2018 and 2020). The study at large found these results: A moderate but significant shortening of TCRB CDR3 length was observed in type 1 diabetes patients in all four CD4+ subsets.

The method behind the library was the immunoSEQ multiplex PCR assay. The entire amount of isolated RNA was reverse transcribed using the High Capacity cDNA Reverse Transcription Kit, so the sequenced TCRB transcripts were expressed ones. TCRdb's version of the immuneACCESS table is confined to in-frame rearrangements and falls short of the full clone set. An unresolved V gene accounts for under half of the shortfall where checked; the remainder is of unknown origin. For this sample the table gives around 280,000 clones, of which approximately 15% were detected only once. The ten most abundant clones make up roughly 0.015% of the sample. Their target antigens are unknown. What was sequenced was naive CD4+ T cells from blood. In the paper's terms, the cell subset or site label means: true naive CD4+ T cells. The receptors derive from a young man with type 1 diabetes.

The chain is built from TRBV6-6 and TRBJ2-3; 9 bases are a match to TRBD2. The CDR3 totals 14 residues. Germline assignment: CDR1 MNHNY and CDR2 SVGAGI (reference sequence). Trimming cost V 5 bases and J 6 bases; bases outside gene matches: 6. CDR3 sequence: CASSPLAGSDTQYF. The CDR3 region has the DNA TGTGCCAGCAGTCCTCTAGCGGGATCGGATACGCAGTATTTT.

The J gene is TRBJ2-4, the V gene TRBV28, with 8 bases aligning to TRBD2. Germline V gene data show CDR1 as MDHEN and CDR2 as SYDVKM. The CDR3 spans 16 residues. V gave up 5 bases and J gave up 8 bases; unmatched junction bases: 14. The CDR3 DNA reads TGTGCCAGCAGTCATTACCCCCTTGAGCGGGAGTACATTCAGTACTTC. Its translation is CASSHYPLEREYIQYF.

This clone was found a few times. V is TRBV4-2 and J is TRBJ2-4, with TRBD2 matching 8 bases. This CDR3 contains 17 residues. The germline V gene encodes CDR1 LGHNA and CDR2 YNFKEQ. V shed 1 base and J 1 base; nucleotides not matched to a gene: 6. The CDR3 region has the DNA TGTGCCAGCAGCCAAGCGGGAGGCGGGAGGGCCAAAAACATTCAGTACTTC. Its protein product is CASSQAGGGRAKNIQYF.

The rearrangement uses TRBV4-1 and TRBJ2-6, with 7 bases identical to TRBD1. Trimming at V came to 3 bases and at J to 2 bases, leaving 4 bases not matched to a gene. Germline CDR1 is MGHRA and CDR2 is YSYEKL. The CDR3 is 16 residues long. CDR3 bases: TGCGCCAGCAGCCAGGATGGGACAGCTGGGGCCAACGTCCTGACTTTC. Amino acid sequence: CASSQDGTAGANVLTF.

This sequence joins TRBV19 and TRBJ1-5; D gene uncertain. V was shortened by 5 bases and J by 2 bases, with 16 bases between the two germline ends. Germline V CDR1 and CDR2: LNHDA, SQIVND (reference sequence). The CDR3 length is 16 residues. The CDR3 nucleotides are TGTGCCAGTAGTCCCTCGAGGTCCGGAGGCAATCAGCCCCAGCATTTT. This gives the protein CASSPSRSGGNQPQHF.

The V gene is TRBV29-1, the J gene TRBJ2-1; 14 nucleotides align to TRBD2. Losses at the gene ends were 4 bases for V and 6 bases for J; bases not matched to a gene: 5. Germline V gene sequence: CDR1 SQVTM, CDR2 ANQGSEA. The length of the CDR3 is 15 residues. CDR3 sequence: CSVGPGLAGVNEQFF. In nucleotides, the CDR3 is TGCAGCGTTGGTCCGGGACTAGCGGGAGTCAATGAGCAGTTCTTC.

This clone has just a few counts. The chain carries TRBV23-1 and TRBJ2-2; D is ambiguous. TRBV23-1 is recorded as an ORF, its role being uncertain. V dropped 6 bases and J dropped 4 bases, with 12 bases sitting between them. There are 14 residues in the CDR3. DNA of the CDR3: TGCGCCAGCAGGCGCGGCGGCTTCACCGGGGAGCTGTTTTTT. Amino acid sequence: CASRRGGFTGELFF.

The chain carries TRBV4-1 and TRBJ2-3; 8 positions agree with TRBD2. Per germline, CDR1 MGHRA and CDR2 YSYEKL. The junction had 9 bases not matched to a gene; V was cut back by 4 bases and J by 3 bases. The CDR3 length is 16 residues. CDR3 in DNA: TGCGCCAGCAGCCCGGCCAGCGGGAGTGTGACAGATACGCAGTATTTT. The encoded protein is CASSPASGSVTDTQYF.

A few counts support this clone. The V call is TRBV29-1, the J call TRBJ1-2; 7 nucleotides align to TRBD1. J was trimmed by 14 bases and V by 4 bases; bases with no gene match: 4. Germline loops: CDR1 SQVTM, CDR2 ANQGSEA. This CDR3 spans 9 amino acids. CDR3 in DNA: TGCAGCGTTGGACAGGGAGGTACCTTC. It encodes CSVGQGGTF.

This clone turned up a few times. This rearrangement joins TRBV5-1 to TRBJ2-7; D perhaps matches TRBD1 (6 bases). Trimming shortened V by 4 bases and J by 4 bases, and 18 bases separated the two germline ends. CDR3 length equals 15 residues. Germline CDR1 SGHRS, CDR2 YFSETQ. CDR3 amino acids: CASSLWDTETYEQYF. The CDR3 DNA sequence: TGCGCCAGCAGCCTCTGGGACACGGAAACATACGAGCAGTACTTC. The full variable domain, in which reference TRBV5-1 and TRBJ2-7 provide the parts outside the CDR3, is KAGVTQTPRYLIKTRGQQVTLSCSPISGHRSVSWYQQTPGQGLQFLFEYFSETQRNKGNFPGRFSGRQFSNSRSEMNVSTLELGDSALYLCASSLWDTETYEQYFGPGTRLTVT.

The J gene is TRBJ2-1, the V gene TRBV11-2, with D possibly matching TRBD1 (5 bases). The ends were cut back, 4 bases at V and 7 bases at J, with 8 bases in the middle. The CDR3 spans 12 residues. Germline V gives CDR1 SGHAT, CDR2 FQNNGV. CDR3: CASSSQGNEQFF. The CDR3, as DNA: TGTGCCAGCAGCTCCCAGGGAAATGAGCAGTTCTTC.

This sequence joins TRBV9 and TRBJ2-1; D is uncertain. This CDR3 is built from 12 residues. Trimming removed 4 bases from V and 7 bases from J, with 9 bases in between. Germline V gives CDR1 SGDLS, CDR2 YYNGEE. CDR3 region: CASSPTENEQFF. The CDR3 coding sequence is TGTGCCAGCAGCCCGACTGAAAATGAGCAGTTCTTC.

In its sample, this clone was seen a few times. The rearrangement links TRBV30 to TRBJ1-3, with 8 bases matching TRBD1. Germline CDR1 reads GTSNPN; CDR2 reads SVGIG (reference sequence). V lost 6 bases and J lost 2; bases outside the gene matches: 6. The CDR3 spans 14 residues. Here the CDR3 reads CACRTGKPGNTIYF. CDR3 DNA: TGTGCCTGCAGGACAGGGAAGCCTGGAAACACCATATATTTT.

The chain recombines TRBV7-2 with TRBJ1-4; 8 bases match TRBD1. J was trimmed by 6 bases and V by 5 bases; bases with no gene match: 11. This CDR3 contains 16 residues. Germline lookup yields CDR1 SGHTA and CDR2 FQGNSA. In DNA, the CDR3 is TGTGCCAGCAGCGCCCAGCTAGGACAGGGTTATGAAAAACTGTTTTTT. It translates to CASSAQLGQGYEKLFF.

V and J are TRBV4-1 and TRBJ2-1; D is unclear. Trimming took 1 base from V and 0 from J, leaving 19 bases between them. The CDR3 has 19 residues. CDR1 and CDR2 from the germline V gene are MGHRA and YSYEKL. Here the CDR3 reads CASSQGWPLIPSSYNEQFF. The CDR3 region has the DNA TGCGCCAGCAGCCAAGGTTGGCCCTTGATACCCAGCTCCTACAATGAGCAGTTCTTC.

The chain couples TRBV28 to TRBJ2-5; D perhaps matches TRBD1 (5 bases). In germline, CDR1 is MDHEN, CDR2 SYDVKM. This CDR3 is 13 amino acids long. V lost 6 bases, J lost 1 base, and 9 bases lay in between. Here the CDR3 reads CASSQTVQETQYF. The DNA for the CDR3 is TGTGCCAGCAGCCAGACAGTCCAAGAGACCCAGTACTTC.

The chain joins TRBV2 to TRBJ1-4; D may be TRBD1 (5 bases). Germline CDR1 is SNHLY and CDR2 is FYNNEI. The CDR3 is 11 amino acids. The germline V and J ends were trimmed by 7 bases and 11 bases, with 11 bases remaining between them. The CDR3 sequence is CASTGHLKLFF. The CDR3 nucleotides are TGTGCCAGCACTGGACACCTGAAACTGTTTTTT.

The chain links TRBV5-4 to TRBJ2-3; 10 positions agree with TRBD2. The trim removed 3 bases at V and 4 bases at J, leaving 11 bases unmatched. Per the germline V gene, CDR1 is SGHNT and CDR2 is YYREEE (reference sequence). This CDR3 has 17 residues. The CDR3 region is CASSSGGLAGVADTQYF. CDR3 nucleotides: TGTGCCAGCAGCTCGGGAGGCCTAGCGGGAGTGGCAGATACGCAGTATTTT.

The gene calls are TRBV30 and TRBJ1-5; D not resolved. Germline V gives CDR1 GTSNPN, CDR2 SVGIG (reference sequence). This CDR3 is built from 13 residues. The V and J ends lost 2 bases and 4 bases respectively, with 9 bases between them. CDR3 loop: CAWSRGLNQPQHF. DNA of the CDR3: TGTGCCTGGAGTCGAGGGTTGAATCAGCCCCAGCATTTT.

The J gene is TRBJ2-7, the V gene TRBV27, with 7 bases that match TRBD2. Germline CDR1 and CDR2: MNHEY and SMNVEV (reference sequence). This CDR3 is built from 16 residues. V was clipped by 0 bases and J by 9 bases; unmatched bases: 14. This CDR3 is CASSLSGVAGSTRQYF. The CDR3 nucleotides read TGTGCCAGCAGTTTATCTGGGGTAGCGGGTAGTACGAGGCAGTACTTC.

This chain uses TRBV28 with TRBJ1-3, with D possibly matching TRBD1 (5 bases). The CDR3 runs to 15 residues. Between the trimmed V and J ends, which lost 4 bases and 3 bases, there was a span of 13 bases. The germline V gene encodes CDR1 MDHEN and CDR2 SYDVKM. For the CDR3, the DNA is TGTGCCAGCAGTTCCCCAGGGAGGCATGGAAACACCATATATTTT. Protein product: CASSSPGRHGNTIYF.

This clone has just a few counts. The chain combines TRBV2 with TRBJ2-7; TRBD2 matches 8 bases. CDR1 SNHLY and CDR2 FYNNEI come from the germline V gene. The V gene end was trimmed by 6 bases and the J gene end by 4 bases; junction bases not matched to a gene: 2. This CDR3 is 12 amino acids long. CDR3 protein: CASRERGYEQYF. CDR3 coding DNA: TGTGCCAGCAGAGAGCGGGGGTACGAGCAGTACTTC.

This rearrangement joins TRBV28 to TRBJ2-2, with D perhaps matching TRBD1 (6 bases). The V gene's germline CDR1 is MDHEN and CDR2 SYDVKM. V was clipped by 5 bases and J by 5 bases, with 9 bases between them. This CDR3 has 13 amino acids. As DNA, the CDR3 is TGTGCCAGCAGTCAACAGGGTACCGGGGAGCTGTTTTTT. Protein sequence: CASSQQGTGELFF.

The V call is TRBV27, the J call TRBJ2-6; weak D call: TRBD2 (5 bases). Germline assignment: CDR1 MNHEY and CDR2 SMNVEV (reference sequence). The CDR3 is 13 residues long. The V and J ends lost 6 bases and 4 bases respectively, with 7 bases between them. This chain's CDR3 is CASRRVGANVLTF. CDR3 sequence (DNA): TGTGCCAGCAGGAGGGTCGGGGCCAACGTCCTGACTTTC.

This clone was seen only a few times. CDR3 amino acids: CASSQDGGGAYNEQFF. DNA for the CDR3: TGCGCCAGCAGCCAAGATGGTGGGGGGGCTTACAATGAGCAGTTCTTC. The chain joins TRBV4-3 to TRBJ2-1, with a weak D call TRBD2 (7 bases). Trimming left V 0 bases short and J 4 bases short, with 13 bases between. The CDR3 consists of 16 residues. Germline CDR1 reads LGHNA; CDR2 reads YSLEER.

The V and J genes are TRBV12-2 and TRBJ2-7; no check of the table's D call, TRBD2, against the DNA was made. TRBV12-2 is flagged as a pseudogene. The CDR3 is made up of 13 amino acids. CDR3 loop: CASRPGLAYEQYF. CDR3 DNA: TGTGCAAGTCGCCCAGGACTAGCCTACGAGCAGTACTTC.